The present entry profiles one TCR beta chain with its context. TCRdb keeps only in-frame clones here, not all; method: immunoSEQ multiplex PCR. The sample has 80,000 to 100,000 clones; under 85% are singletons. Trimming removed 0 bases at V and 3 bases at J, with 12 bases between. Germline V gene data show CDR1 as LGHDT and CDR2 as YNNKEL (reference sequence). This CDR3 comprises 15 residues. The sample belongs to a study of blood T cell repertoires in COVID-19. Study in general: Acute-phase and convalescent COVID-19 samples originated in the United States, Italy and Spain.

The rearrangement uses TRBV3-1 (or the pseudogene TRBV3-2) and TRBJ2-7; possibly TRBD1 for D (6 bases). This clonotype was sampled from an older man with acute or convalescent COVID-19. The sample consisted of peripheral blood. CDR3 sequence: CASSQDGRTVYEQYF. Written as DNA, the CDR3 is TGTGCCAGCAGCCAAGATGGCCGGACAGTCTACGAGCAGTACTTC.